This T cell receptor beta chain was observed in a study of OX40 agonist ivuxolimab in advanced cancers. Broader study findings: At 0.1 to 3.0 mg/kg and by week 6, CD4+ and CD8+ T cells in the blood had expanded clonally.

To note about this clone: As yet, its antigen is unknown.

Generated by immunoSEQ multiplex PCR, the TCRdb table keeps only in-frame clones and is missing some. The sample has about 79,000 clones; about 90% are singletons. Patients who had autoimmune disease history or got systemic immunosuppression were left out. V was shortened by 3 bases and J by 2 bases, with 11 bases between the two germline ends. The CDR3 is 14 residues long. Germline V gene lookup returns CDR1 MGHRA and CDR2 YSYEKL. The source material was CD4+ or CD8+ T cells sorted from blood, sampled in a trial of the OX40 agonist ivuxolimab. The chain links TRBV4-1 to TRBJ2-7; the D is unclear. This clonotype originated in an adult with an advanced solid tumor such as melanoma, head and neck, liver or kidney cancer. CDR3 residues: CASSHGWKAYEQYF. CDR3 DNA: TGCGCCAGCAGCCACGGCTGGAAGGCCTACGAGCAGTACTTC.